A selection of T cell receptor beta chains follows, all from one sample in a study of blood T cells in healthy people across ages. MiXCR, applied by TCRdb to the 5' RACE reads, yields one record per CDR3 protein. The sample carries more than 450,000 distinct CDR3 sequences, roughly a quarter recorded once. A further study also used this sample, focusing on T cells of mothers and their children.

The sample taken for sequencing was blood. The receptors here all came from a boy aged 2-9 years in good health. The CDR3 runs from the conserved cysteine through the conserved F or W. Each record gives: V gene, J gene, CDR3 protein.

TRBV5-5	TRBJ1-5	CASSLEGFNQPQHF
TRBV5-1	NA	CASSYRGITSEQYF
TRBV6-5	TRBJ2-4	CASTGQGQYF
TRBV12-3/TRBV12-4	TRBJ2-7	CASSFSSGGYREQYF
TRBV19	TRBJ2-2	CASSGGYTGELFF
TRBV2	TRBJ1-2	CASKQGTQANYGYTF
TRBV4-3	TRBJ2-2	CASSPSTSGIVGELFF
TRBV5-1	TRBJ2-6	CASSSLGSSGANVLTF
TRBV20-1	TRBJ2-1	CSAKNSYLRDEQFF
TRBV29-1	TRBJ2-1	CSVEGRGSEQFF
TRBV10-2	TRBJ2-5	CASSSSALGTQYF
TRBV7-6	TRBJ2-7	CASSLDILYEQYF
TRBV29-1	TRBJ2-3	CSVAYSYTDTQYF
TRBV12-3/TRBV12-4	TRBJ1-3	CASSLLSLYSGNTIYF
TRBV25-1	TRBJ1-2	CASSDGYGYTF
TRBV3-1	TRBJ2-1	CASSPGLVTNEQFF
TRBV12-3/TRBV12-4	NA	CASSLGTRGRETQYF
TRBV6-2/TRBV6-3	TRBJ2-5	CASSYSGLREDQETQYF
TRBV24-1	TRBJ2-2	CATSDGRTGGFGELFF
TRBV12-3/TRBV12-4	TRBJ1-2	CASTYRGRRDGYTF
TRBV27	TRBJ2-7	CASSLGDTIYEQYF
TRBV20-1	TRBJ2-2	CSASVANTGELFF
TRBV21-1	TRBJ1-1	CASSKIGQPKGTEAFF
TRBV20-1	TRBJ2-5	CSADGRTGVEETQYF
TRBV6-5	NA	CASSSQTGVEQYF
TRBV29-1	TRBJ1-1	CSVTGLWNTEAFF
TRBV29-1	TRBJ2-5	CSVGQGPSQETQYF
TRBV28	TRBJ1-2	CASSKMTANYGYTF
TRBV24-1	TRBJ2-1	CATSEGLSNEQFF
TRBV7-3	TRBJ1-1	CASSLYTDTEAFF
TRBV11-2	TRBJ1-4	CASTPLGKGREKLFF
TRBV7-9	TRBJ1-2	CASSSDIYGYTF
TRBV5-1	TRBJ2-6	CASSLDALTSGANVLTF
TRBV7-2	TRBJ2-3	CASSLETSDTQYF
TRBV20-1	TRBJ2-6	CSARKGGPGANVLTF
TRBV12-3/TRBV12-4	TRBJ2-5	CASRPSSGRAQGTQYF
TRBV7-6	TRBJ2-5	CASSLGGTSGRARLTSQYF
TRBV3-1	TRBJ1-2	CASSQGFGLINYGYTF
TRBV30	TRBJ1-5	CAWTDRVGNQPQHF
TRBV9	TRBJ2-1	CASSGGLAGGDEQFF
TRBV7-9	TRBJ2-3	CASSPRGPDTQYF
TRBV7-9	TRBJ1-2	CASSLERGTYGYTF
TRBV7-9	TRBJ2-1	CASSLHGGSSSYNEQFF
TRBV6-5	TRBJ1-1	CASKRDRQAFF
TRBV24-1	TRBJ2-2	CATSDSRDITGELFF
TRBV27	NA	CANSSDRAAYEQYF
TRBV27	TRBJ1-6	CASSFSPALSYNSPLHF
TRBV20-1	TRBJ1-6	CSASYLAGAYNSPLHF
TRBV20-1	TRBJ2-7	CSARWDRDSYEQYF
TRBV7-3	TRBJ2-5	CASSFLAEETQYF
TRBV10-3	TRBJ2-7	CAISEARTGGDSKQYF
TRBV7-2	TRBJ2-3	CASSLQSGVGDTQYF
TRBV29-1	TRBJ2-5	CSVVEGAYQETQYF
TRBV7-9	TRBJ2-5	CASSLADRETQYF
TRBV6-5	TRBJ2-4	CASSSQGGNIQYF
TRBV11-2	TRBJ1-2	CASSLDQTGGGGYTF
TRBV14	TRBJ2-5	CASSPGLGGTQYF
TRBV11-2	TRBJ2-3	CASSLGRLGDTQYF
TRBV29-1	TRBJ1-1	CSVTGQAMNTEAFF